This section outlines one TCR beta chain sequence together with its context. Isolated PBMCs totaled at least 6 million in each sample. Germline values: CDR1 MNHEY, CDR2 SMNVEV (reference sequence). V gave up 5 bases and J gave up 6 bases, with 14 bases separating them. The CDR3 is 14 amino acids. Using a J-beta primer mix together with a sample-barcoded 5' primer, a second PCR was run for roughly 6 to 11 cycles. Every single cDNA molecule received a tag from a template-switch adaptor with 12 random nucleotides. TCRdb processed the 5' RACE reads anew with MiXCR; each CDR3 protein has one entry. This sample has roughly 550,000 distinct CDR3 sequences, with 20% to 30% found just once. This record belongs to a study of blood T cells in healthy people across ages. These sequences were also reported in another study, on T cells of mothers and their children. That publication notes: The yield was over 9 million TCR beta CDR3 reads from each mother and roughly 3 million from each child.

This chain joins TRBV27 and TRBJ1-5; D is uncertain. Sequencing was carried out using blood. This TCR came from a boy between 10 and 17 years old in good health. In DNA form, the CDR3 reads TGTGCCAGCAGTCCCTATGGGGTCGGTCAGCCCCAGCATTTT. It specifies CASSPYGVGQPQHF.